This is a list of T cell receptor beta chains from one sample in a study of cytomegalovirus exposure and HLA in healthy donors. The assay was immunoSEQ multiplex PCR, and TCRdb's table has in-frame clones only and misses some. Of tens of thousands of clones in the sample, about 70% were seen once. The sequenced material came from PBMCs. These receptor sequences come from a woman in her forties or fifties in good health and CMV-seropositive. Each CDR3 is given with its conserved first and last residue. The order of the fields is CDR3 length, V gene, J gene, CDR3 protein.

CDR3 length: 13
V gene: TRBV30
J gene: TRBJ2-2
CDR3 protein: CAWSPGGAGELFF

CDR3 length: 14
V gene: TRBV5-4
J gene: TRBJ2-1
CDR3 protein: CASSYRSGDNEQFF

CDR3 length: 11
V gene: TRBV9
J gene: TRBJ2-7
CDR3 protein: CASSYGSEQYF

CDR3 length: 13
V gene: TRBV23-1
J gene: TRBJ1-2
CDR3 protein: CASSQSESYGYTF

CDR3 length: 14
V gene: TRBV29-1
J gene: TRBJ1-1
CDR3 protein: CSVAQTGPGTEAFF

CDR3 length: 13
V gene: TRBV18
J gene: TRBJ1-2
CDR3 protein: CASSPESWSGYTF

CDR3 length: 13
V gene: TRBV5-1
J gene: TRBJ1-1
CDR3 protein: CASGRGGSTEAFF

CDR3 length: 15
V gene: TRBV28
J gene: TRBJ1-1
CDR3 protein: CASSRLPDRGAEAFF

CDR3 length: 14
V gene: TRBV30
J gene: TRBJ2-7
CDR3 protein: CAWSRGEIAYEQYF

CDR3 length: 13
V gene: TRBV6-1
J gene: TRBJ1-5
CDR3 protein: CASSEEGDQPQHF

CDR3 length: 15
V gene: TRBV18
J gene: TRBJ2-5
CDR3 protein: CASSDVRDSDETQYF

CDR3 length: 14
V gene: TRBV7-6
J gene: TRBJ1-4
CDR3 protein: CASSVGAGGEKLFF

CDR3 length: 16
V gene: TRBV28
J gene: TRBJ2-7
CDR3 protein: CASSLVWSLAGNEQYF

CDR3 length: 12
V gene: TRBV29-1
J gene: TRBJ2-1
CDR3 protein: CSVAQEANEQFF

CDR3 length: 14
V gene: TRBV5-6
J gene: TRBJ1-2
CDR3 protein: CASRAMGQNYGYTF

CDR3 length: 14
V gene: TRBV25-1
J gene: TRBJ1-4
CDR3 protein: CASSVPGQGGKLFF

CDR3 length: 16
V gene: TRBV9
J gene: TRBJ2-1
CDR3 protein: CASSVVPTSGRNEQFF

CDR3 length: 12
V gene: TRBV28
J gene: TRBJ2-7
CDR3 protein: CASRLPGIEQYF

CDR3 length: 15
V gene: TRBV5-7
J gene: TRBJ2-7
CDR3 protein: CASSSQGFLIYEQYF

CDR3 length: 13
V gene: TRBV14
J gene: TRBJ2-3
CDR3 protein: CASSRASGIPRYF

CDR3 length: 14
V gene: TRBV5-6
J gene: TRBJ2-3
CDR3 protein: CASSLGREWDTQYF

CDR3 length: 14
V gene: TRBV11-3
J gene: TRBJ2-5
CDR3 protein: CASSPPSGQETQYF

CDR3 length: 14
V gene: TRBV27
J gene: TRBJ2-7
CDR3 protein: CASSLTGKGYEQYF

CDR3 length: 15
V gene: TRBV4-1
J gene: TRBJ2-3
CDR3 protein: CASSQVGTRPDTQYF

CDR3 length: 15
V gene: TRBV5-1
J gene: TRBJ2-7
CDR3 protein: CASSTIRDRVHEQYF

CDR3 length: 15
V gene: TRBV27
J gene: TRBJ2-7
CDR3 protein: CASSFAGTGADEQYF

CDR3 length: 10
V gene: TRBV28
J gene: TRBJ1-1
CDR3 protein: CASSAYEAFF

CDR3 length: 13
V gene: TRBV6-1
J gene: TRBJ1-2
CDR3 protein: CASSVLGQPGYTF

CDR3 length: 16
V gene: TRBV4-1
J gene: TRBJ2-2
CDR3 protein: CASSQEGSGSTGELFF

CDR3 length: 17
V gene: TRBV10-2
J gene: TRBJ2-7
CDR3 protein: CASGGHGGLAGWDEQYF

CDR3 length: 15
V gene: TRBV6-1
J gene: TRBJ1-2
CDR3 protein: CASSEMGGYGKGYTF

CDR3 length: 15
V gene: TRBV4-2
J gene: TRBJ2-1
CDR3 protein: CASSQTSGSFNEQFF

CDR3 length: 14
V gene: TRBV10-1
J gene: TRBJ1-4
CDR3 protein: CASSESPGQEKLFF

CDR3 length: 12
V gene: TRBV7-2
J gene: TRBJ2-2
CDR3 protein: CASSFSGRELFF

CDR3 length: 14
V gene: TRBV6-1
J gene: TRBJ1-1
CDR3 protein: CASMTGDLNTEAFF

CDR3 length: 16
V gene: TRBV6-6
J gene: TRBJ1-2
CDR3 protein: CASRPRDSLADLGYTF

CDR3 length: 15
V gene: TRBV5-1
J gene: TRBJ2-5
CDR3 protein: CASSWGTGAQETQYF

CDR3 length: 11
V gene: TRBV5-4
J gene: TRBJ2-7
CDR3 protein: CASSSTYEQYF

CDR3 length: 13
V gene: TRBV4-1
J gene: TRBJ1-2
CDR3 protein: CASSQTGTYGYAF

CDR3 length: 16
V gene: TRBV5-1
J gene: TRBJ2-6
CDR3 protein: CASSLGQASGANVLTF